This T cell receptor beta chain was documented in a study of identical twins. Whole-study results and caveats: Among out-of-frame alpha sequences shared by twins, low generation probability occurred in excess. High-abundance cord blood beta clonotypes had fewer insertions; memory repertoires showed none. Conclusions relied on cross-sectional statistical analysis, not following the same donors.

A word on this clonotype: Its target is unknown.

The cDNA had a unique molecular identifier and a template-switch universal primer site. TCRdb independently ran MiXCR on the 5' RACE reads; one entry per CDR3 protein. The sample comprises 500,000 or so distinct CDR3 sequences, 14% of which are singletons, and 0.4% to 0.55% rests with the top ten. In addition, the sample was reused for a study of yellow fever vaccine responses in identical twins.

The sample taken for sequencing was CD4+ T cells sorted from blood. This receptor was taken from a woman aged 18-30 years in good health.

Here the CDR3 reads CASSTVTQSGANVLTF. For the CDR3, the DNA is TGTGCCAGCAGTACAGTAACCCAATCTGGGGCCAACGTCCTGACTTTC. V and J are TRBV3-1 and TRBJ2-6; D remains ambiguous. Per the germline V gene, CDR1 is LGHDT and CDR2 is YNNKEL (reference sequence). Trimming shortened V by 6 bases and J by 1 base, and 13 bases separated the two germline ends. The CDR3 totals 16 residues.